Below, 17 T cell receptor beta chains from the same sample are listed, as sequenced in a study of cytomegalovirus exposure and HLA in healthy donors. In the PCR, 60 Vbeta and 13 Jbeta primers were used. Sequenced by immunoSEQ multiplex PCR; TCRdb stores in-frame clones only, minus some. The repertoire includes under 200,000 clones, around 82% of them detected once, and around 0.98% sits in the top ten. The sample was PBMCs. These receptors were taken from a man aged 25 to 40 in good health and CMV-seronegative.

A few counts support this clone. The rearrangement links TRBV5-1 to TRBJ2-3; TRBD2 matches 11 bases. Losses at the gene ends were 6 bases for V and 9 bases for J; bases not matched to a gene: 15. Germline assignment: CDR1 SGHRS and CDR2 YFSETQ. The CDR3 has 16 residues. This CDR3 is CASTRASGGSAETQYF. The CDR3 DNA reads TGCGCCAGCACTAGGGCTAGCGGGGGGTCAGCGGAGACGCAGTATTTT.

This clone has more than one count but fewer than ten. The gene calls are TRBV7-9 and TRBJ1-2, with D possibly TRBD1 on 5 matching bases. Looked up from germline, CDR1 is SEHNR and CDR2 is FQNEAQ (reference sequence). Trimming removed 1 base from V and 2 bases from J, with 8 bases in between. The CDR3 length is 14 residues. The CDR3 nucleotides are TGTGCCAGCAGCTTAGTCGGGGGGAACTATGGCTACACCTTC. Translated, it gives CASSLVGGNYGYTF.

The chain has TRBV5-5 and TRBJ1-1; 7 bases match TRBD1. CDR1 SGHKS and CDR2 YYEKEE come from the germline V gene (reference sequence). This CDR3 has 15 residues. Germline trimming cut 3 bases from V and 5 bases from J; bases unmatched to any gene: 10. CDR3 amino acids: CASSSRQGSFTEAFF. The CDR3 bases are TGTGCCAGCAGCTCCAGACAGGGTAGTTTTACTGAAGCTTTCTTT.

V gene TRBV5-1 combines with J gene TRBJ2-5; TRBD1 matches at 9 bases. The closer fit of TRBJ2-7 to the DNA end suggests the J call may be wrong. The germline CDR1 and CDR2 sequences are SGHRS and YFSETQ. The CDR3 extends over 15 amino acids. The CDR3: CASSLGGTGSYEQYF. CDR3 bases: TGCGCCAGCAGCTTGGGAGGGACAGGGTCATACGAGCAGTACTTC.

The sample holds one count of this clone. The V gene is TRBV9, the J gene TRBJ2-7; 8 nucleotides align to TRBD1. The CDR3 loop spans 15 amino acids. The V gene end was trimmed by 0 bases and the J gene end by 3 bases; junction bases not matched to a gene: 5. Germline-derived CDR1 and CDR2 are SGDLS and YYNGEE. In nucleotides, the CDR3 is TGTGCCAGCAGCGTAGCAGGGGGCCTTGGCTACGAGCAGTACTTC. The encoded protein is CASSVAGGLGYEQYF.

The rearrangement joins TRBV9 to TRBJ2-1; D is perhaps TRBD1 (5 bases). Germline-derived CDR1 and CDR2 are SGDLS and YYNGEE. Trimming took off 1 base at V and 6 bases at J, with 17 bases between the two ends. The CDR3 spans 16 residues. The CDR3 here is CASSVTLTTAFNEQFF. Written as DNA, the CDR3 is TGTGCCAGCAGCGTAACGCTCACGACAGCTTTCAATGAGCAGTTCTTC.

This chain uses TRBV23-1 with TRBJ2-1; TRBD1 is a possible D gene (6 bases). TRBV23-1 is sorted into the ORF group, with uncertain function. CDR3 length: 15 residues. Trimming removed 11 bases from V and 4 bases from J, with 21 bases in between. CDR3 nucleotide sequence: TGCGCCTTACCGCGCCGGGACATCGTGTACAATGAGCAGTTCTTC. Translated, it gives CALPRRDIVYNEQFF.

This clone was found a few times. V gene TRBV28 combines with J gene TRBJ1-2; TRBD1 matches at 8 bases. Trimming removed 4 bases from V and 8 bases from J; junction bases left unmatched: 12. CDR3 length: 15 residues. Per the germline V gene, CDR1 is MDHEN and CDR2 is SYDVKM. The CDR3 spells CASSSAGTGHGGYTF. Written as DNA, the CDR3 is TGTGCCAGCAGTTCAGCAGGGACAGGCCATGGAGGCTACACCTTC.

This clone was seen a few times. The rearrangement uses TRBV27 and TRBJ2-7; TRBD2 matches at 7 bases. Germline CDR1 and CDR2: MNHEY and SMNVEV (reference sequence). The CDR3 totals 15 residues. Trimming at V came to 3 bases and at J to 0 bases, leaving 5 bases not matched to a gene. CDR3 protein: CASSLVGRNSYEQYF. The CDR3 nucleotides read TGTGCCAGCAGTTTGGTCGGGAGGAACTCCTACGAGCAGTACTTC.

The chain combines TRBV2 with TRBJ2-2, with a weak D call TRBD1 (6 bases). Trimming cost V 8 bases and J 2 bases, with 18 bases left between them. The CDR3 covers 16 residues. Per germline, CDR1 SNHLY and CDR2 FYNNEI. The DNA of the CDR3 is TGTGCCAGCTTCTCCCTCATGACAGGAAACACCGGGGAGCTGTTTTTT. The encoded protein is CASFSLMTGNTGELFF.

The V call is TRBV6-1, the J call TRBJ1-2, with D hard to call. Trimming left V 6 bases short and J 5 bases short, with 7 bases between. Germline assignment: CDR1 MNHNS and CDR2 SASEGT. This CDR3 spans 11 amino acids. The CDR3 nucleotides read TGTGCCAGCAGAATAGTGTATGGCTACACCTTC. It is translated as CASRIVYGYTF.

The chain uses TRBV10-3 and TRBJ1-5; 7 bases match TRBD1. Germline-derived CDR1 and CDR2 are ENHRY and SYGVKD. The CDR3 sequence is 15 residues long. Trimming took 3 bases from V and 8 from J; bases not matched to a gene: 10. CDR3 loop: CAISDTTGAEEPQHF. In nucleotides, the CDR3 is TGTGCCATCAGTGACACTACAGGGGCGGAGGAGCCCCAGCATTTT.

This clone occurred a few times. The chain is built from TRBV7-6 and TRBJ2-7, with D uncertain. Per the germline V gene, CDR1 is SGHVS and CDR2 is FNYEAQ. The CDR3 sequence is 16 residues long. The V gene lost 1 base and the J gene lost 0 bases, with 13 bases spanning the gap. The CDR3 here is CASSLVASSSSYEQYF. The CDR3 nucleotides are TGTGCCAGCAGCTTAGTGGCTAGTTCCAGCTCCTACGAGCAGTACTTC.

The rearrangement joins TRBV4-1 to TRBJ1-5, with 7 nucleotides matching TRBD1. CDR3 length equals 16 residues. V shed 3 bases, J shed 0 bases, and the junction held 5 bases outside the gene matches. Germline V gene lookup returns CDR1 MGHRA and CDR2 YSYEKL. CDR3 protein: CASSHPQGSSNQPQHF. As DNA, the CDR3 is TGCGCCAGCAGCCACCCACAGGGGAGTAGCAATCAGCCCCAGCATTTT.

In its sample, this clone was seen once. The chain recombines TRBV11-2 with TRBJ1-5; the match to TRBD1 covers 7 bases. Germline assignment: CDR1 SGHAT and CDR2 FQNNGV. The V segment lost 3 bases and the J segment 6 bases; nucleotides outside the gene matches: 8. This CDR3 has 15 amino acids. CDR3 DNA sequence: TGTGCCAGCAGCTTTGTGACAGGGATAAGTCAGCCCCAGCATTTT. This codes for CASSFVTGISQPQHF.

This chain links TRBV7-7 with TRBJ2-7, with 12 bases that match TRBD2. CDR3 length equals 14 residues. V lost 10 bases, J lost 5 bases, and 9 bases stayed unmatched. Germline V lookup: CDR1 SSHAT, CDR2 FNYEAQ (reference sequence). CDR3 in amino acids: CATMAGLAGNEQYF. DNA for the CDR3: TGTGCCACTATGGCAGGACTAGCGGGAAACGAGCAGTACTTC.

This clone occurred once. The CDR3: CASSEPGFGANVLTF. The DNA of the CDR3 is TGTGCCAGCAGCGAGCCGGGTTTTGGGGCCAACGTCCTGACTTTC. V and J are TRBV5-6 and TRBJ2-6; D is uncertain. CDR1 and CDR2 from the germline V gene are SGHDT and YYEEEE. The CDR3 loop spans 15 amino acids. V gave up 4 bases and J gave up 3 bases, with 11 bases separating them.